This T cell receptor beta chain was captured in a study of blood T cell repertoires in COVID-19. V lost 5 bases to trimming and J lost 4 bases; unmatched junction nucleotides: 7. Germline V lookup: CDR1 SGHAT, CDR2 FQNNGV. CDR3 length: 15 amino acids. Original data processing: Estimated nucleated cell counts came from reference gene primer amplification. Clones were sequenced by immunoSEQ multiplex PCR, and TCRdb holds only the in-frame ones, with some missing. The V and J calls and the clone size are those of that table, but D and trimming were determined from the DNA. This sample yields approximately 45,000 clones, of which about 90% are seen a single time; around 4.5% belongs to the top ten. Turning to this clone: The identical CDR3 is also encoded by other nucleotide sequences in the sample.

The chain is built from TRBV11-2 and TRBJ2-1; 8 bases line up with TRBD2. The sample consisted of peripheral blood. This TCR derives from a human donor in a cohort sampled during active COVID-19. CDR3 nucleotide sequence: TGTGCCAGCAGCCCCGGAACTAGCGGTTACAATGAGCAGTTCTTC. Residues: CASSPGTSGYNEQFF.